A single sample gave rise to the 8 T cell receptor beta chains below, sequenced in a study of cytomegalovirus exposure and HLA in healthy donors. It was with 60 Vbeta and 13 Jbeta primers that the PCR ran. Generated by immunoSEQ multiplex PCR, the TCRdb table keeps only in-frame clones and is missing some. In the table there are nearly 110,000 clones, around 80% of which are singletons. Input material: PBMCs. These receptors were taken from a middle-aged man in good health and CMV-seronegative.

Regarding this clone: Within the sample, other DNA sequences also encode this same CDR3. The chain recombines TRBV4-1 with TRBJ2-2, with TRBD2 matching over 7 bases. Germline V gene sequence: CDR1 MGHRA, CDR2 YSYEKL. Losses at the gene ends were 3 bases for V and 1 base for J; bases not matched to a gene: 5. The CDR3 runs to 16 residues. The CDR3 DNA reads TGCGCCAGCAGCCACCGGACTAGGGGGAACACCGGGGAGCTGTTTTTT. Translating it yields CASSHRTRGNTGELFF.

The rearrangement joins TRBV11-3 to TRBJ2-6, with no clear D. V shed 4 bases and J shed 0 bases, with 10 bases lying between them. The CDR3 is made up of 16 amino acids. Germline V gives CDR1 SGHNT, CDR2 YENEEA. For the CDR3, the DNA is TGTGCCAGCAGCTCGAGACACGGCTCTGGGGCCAACGTCCTGACTTTC. Its translation is CASSSRHGSGANVLTF. Full variable domain (rest looked up from reference TRBV11-3 and TRBJ2-6): EAGVVQSPRYKIIEKKQPVAFWCNPISGHNTLYWYLQNLGQGPELLIRYENEEAVDDSQLPKDRFSAERLKGVDSTLKIQPAELGDSAVYLCASSSRHGSGANVLTFGAGSRLTVL.

The rearrangement links TRBV5-1 to TRBJ1-6, with TRBD1 matching 7 bases. The CDR3 covers 14 residues. V shed 4 bases, J shed 5 bases, and the junction held 3 bases outside the gene matches. The germline gives CDR1 SGHRS, CDR2 YFSETQ. CDR3 region: CASSPRGDNSPLHF. The CDR3 nucleotides are TGCGCCAGCAGCCCCAGGGGGGATAATTCACCCCTCCACTTT.

This clone was found a few times. This chain connects TRBV5-4 to TRBJ2-1; a weak D match, TRBD2 (6 bases). Trimming removed 3 bases from V and 7 bases from J, with 17 bases in between. Per germline, CDR1 SGHNT and CDR2 YYREEE (reference sequence). The CDR3 is 15 amino acids. The CDR3 bases are TGTGCCAGCAGCTCCAAAGGCGCTAGCGTGAATGAGCAGTTCTTC. Residues: CASSSKGASVNEQFF.

V is TRBV11-2 and J is TRBJ2-5, with 14 positions matching TRBD2. Germline V lookup: CDR1 SGHAT, CDR2 FQNNGV. V dropped 4 bases and J dropped 3; count of bases not matched to a gene: 7. This CDR3 is built from 17 residues. CDR3 in amino acids: CASSSGTSGGVKETQYF. The CDR3 DNA reads TGTGCCAGCAGCTCCGGGACTAGCGGGGGCGTTAAAGAGACCCAGTACTTC. Looking up the rest from reference TRBV11-2 and TRBJ2-5 gives the full variable domain: EAGVAQSPRYKIIEKRQSVAFWCNPISGHATLYWYQQILGQGPKLLIQFQNNGVVDDSQLPKDRFSAERLKGVDSTLKIQPAKLEDSAVYLCASSSGTSGGVKETQYFGPGTRLLVL.

The chain uses TRBV19 and TRBJ2-5; 8 bases fit TRBD2. V trimming: 7 bases; J trimming: 5 bases; junction bases outside the gene matches: 12. Germline V CDR1 and CDR2: LNHDA, SQIVND (reference sequence). This CDR3 has 15 residues. The CDR3 coding sequence is TGTGCCAGTACAGACTCCGGGACTAGTGGGGAGACCCAGTACTTC. This translates into CASTDSGTSGETQYF.

The chain couples TRBV18 to TRBJ1-1, with 10 bases aligning to TRBD1. The CDR3 runs 14 residues. CDR1 and CDR2 (germline): KGHSH, LQKENI. With V trimmed by 4 bases and J by 4 bases, 3 bases remained unmatched. CDR3 loop: CASSQGQGGTEAFF. The CDR3, as DNA: TGTGCCAGCTCACAAGGACAGGGGGGCACTGAAGCTTTCTTT.

In nucleotides, the CDR3 is TGCAGCGTTGGGGGGGACAGGGGTTTCAATCAGCCCCAGCATTTT. This sequence encodes CSVGGDRGFNQPQHF. The chain couples TRBV29-1 to TRBJ1-5, with 10 bases aligning to TRBD1. From germline, CDR1 is SQVTM and CDR2 ANQGSEA. This CDR3 is 15 amino acids long. Trimming cost V 4 bases and J 3 bases; bases outside gene matches: 6. The full variable domain, in which reference TRBV29-1 and TRBJ1-5 provide the parts outside the CDR3, is SAVISQKPSRDICQRGTSLTIQCQVDSQVTMMFWYRQQPGQSLTLIATANQGSEATYESGFVIDKFPISRPNLTFSTLTVSNMSPEDSSIYLCSVGGDRGFNQPQHFGDGTRLSIL.